This is a list of T cell receptor beta chains from one sample in a study of shared clonotypes between healthy human individuals. The data were produced by immunoSEQ multiplex PCR, yet TCRdb's version contains in-frame clones alone and is incomplete. The table lists roughly 480,000 clones, 70% to 80% of them singletons. Input material: PBMCs. The receptors were sampled from a woman aged 40-49 years in good health. Some clones in this sample may be carry-over from other donors' samples. Each CDR3 is given with its conserved first and last residue. A D gene is named only where the DNA matches it firmly. Where a row states a size, it is once, few, many or the class of an expanded clone; other rows omit it.

j_call: TRBJ2-6
d_call: NA
v_call: TRBV30
clone_size: many
cdr3_aa: CAWGEVGAGANVLTF
cdr3_nt: TGTGCCTGGGGGGAGGTTGGGGCTGGGGCCAACGTCCTGACTTTC

j_call: TRBJ1-1
d_call: NA
v_call: TRBV18
clone_size: once
cdr3_aa: CASSFGTNSEAFF
cdr3_nt: TGTGCCAGCTCATTCGGGACAAACAGTGAAGCTTTCTTT

j_call: TRBJ2-1
d_call: TRBD2
v_call: TRBV9
clone_size: NA
cdr3_aa: CASSPDPGLASNEQFF
cdr3_nt: TGTGCCAGCAGCCCAGACCCAGGACTAGCATCCAATGAGCAGTTCTTC

j_call: TRBJ1-2
d_call: TRBD1
v_call: TRBV4-1
clone_size: few
cdr3_aa: CASSQIRGSYGYTF
cdr3_nt: TGCGCCAGCAGCCAAATCAGGGGGAGCTATGGCTACACCTTC

j_call: TRBJ1-5
d_call: NA
v_call: TRBV5-1
clone_size: NA
cdr3_aa: CASSLVGGGQPQHF
cdr3_nt: TGCGCCAGCAGCTTGGTAGGGGGTGGGCAGCCCCAGCATTTT

j_call: TRBJ2-7
d_call: TRBD2
v_call: TRBV27
clone_size: NA
cdr3_aa: CASSLQGGSSYEQYF
cdr3_nt: TGTGCCAGCAGTTTACAGGGCGGGAGCTCCTACGAGCAGTACTTC

j_call: TRBJ2-4
d_call: TRBD1
v_call: TRBV27
clone_size: NA
cdr3_aa: CASVSRGQPYF
cdr3_nt: TGTGCCAGCGTCTCTAGGGGACAGCCGTACTTC

j_call: TRBJ2-7
d_call: NA
v_call: TRBV28
clone_size: NA
cdr3_aa: CASSLGGQGRYEQYF
cdr3_nt: TGTGCCAGCAGTTTAGGTGGGCAGGGGCGCTACGAGCAGTACTTC

j_call: TRBJ2-2
d_call: NA
v_call: TRBV5-4
clone_size: NA
cdr3_aa: CASSLASYPPGELFF
cdr3_nt: TGTGCCAGCAGCCTGGCCAGTTATCCTCCCGGGGAGCTGTTTTTT

j_call: TRBJ2-7
d_call: NA
v_call: TRBV9
clone_size: once
cdr3_aa: CASSVAGDQYF
cdr3_nt: TGTGCCAGCAGCGTAGCTGGGGACCAGTACTTC

j_call: TRBJ2-3
d_call: TRBD1
v_call: TRBV18
clone_size: NA
cdr3_aa: CASSLGQGMADTQYF
cdr3_nt: TGTGCCAGCTCACTTGGACAGGGGATGGCAGATACGCAGTATTTT

j_call: TRBJ1-1
d_call: NA
v_call: TRBV4-1
clone_size: NA
cdr3_aa: CASSQNRFDTEAFF
cdr3_nt: TGCGCCAGCAGCCAGAATAGGTTCGACACTGAAGCTTTCTTT

j_call: TRBJ2-7
d_call: NA
v_call: TRBV28
clone_size: NA
cdr3_aa: CASSGAGTGNYEQYF
cdr3_nt: TGTGCCAGCAGTGGGGCCGGGACGGGGAACTACGAGCAGTACTTC

j_call: TRBJ2-3
d_call: NA
v_call: TRBV6-4
clone_size: few
cdr3_aa: CASSDGTRSTDTQYF
cdr3_nt: TGTGCCAGCAGTGACGGGACAAGAAGCACAGATACGCAGTATTTT

j_call: TRBJ1-2
d_call: NA
v_call: TRBV10-2
clone_size: once
cdr3_aa: CASSESGGLRNYGYTF
cdr3_nt: TGCGCCAGCAGTGAGTCGGGAGGGTTGAGGAACTATGGCTACACCTTC

j_call: TRBJ1-3
d_call: NA
v_call: TRBV6-6
clone_size: NA
cdr3_aa: CASSYFGGNTIYF
cdr3_nt: TGTGCCAGCAGTTACTTCGGCGGGAACACCATATATTTT

j_call: TRBJ2-3
d_call: NA
v_call: TRBV18
clone_size: NA
cdr3_aa: CASSPTLSVTDTQYF
cdr3_nt: TGTGCCAGCTCACCGACGCTCAGTGTGACAGATACGCAGTATTTT